A single sample is the source of the 10 T cell receptor beta chains below, sequenced in a study of shared clonotypes between healthy human individuals (dated by TCRdb to 2018 to 2020). The library was obtained by the immunoSEQ multiplex PCR assay. Entries here come from immuneACCESS through TCRdb and include only in-frame sequences with V and J called. Some clones fail to appear in such tables; in the studies checked, an unresolved V gene covers under half of the shortfall, and the cause of the remainder is unknown. The sample contains about 1.1 million clones, around 78% of them found a single time. The ten top clones hold 0.61% of the sample. The sequenced material came from memory CD4+ T cells from PBMCs. Read against the paper, the sample's cell subset or site label means: CD45RA-negative fraction. These receptors all stem from a man aged 18 to 35 in good health. Some clones in this sample may be carry-over from other donors' samples.

The chain carries TRBV14 and TRBJ2-7; TRBD1 matches 9 bases. The CDR3 extends over 16 amino acids. The germline V gene has CDR1 SGHDN and CDR2 FVKESK. Trimming cost V 0 bases and J 1 base; bases outside gene matches: 4. DNA of the CDR3: TGTGCCAGCAGCCAAGATCGGGGACAGGGTTCCTACGAGCAGTACTTC. It specifies CASSQDRGQGSYEQYF. Variable domain in full (rest from reference TRBV14 and TRBJ2-7): EAGVTQFPSHSVIEKGQTVTLRCDPISGHDNLYWYRRVMGKEIKFLLHFVKESKQDESGMPNNRFLAERTGGTYSTLKVQPAELEDSGVYFCASSQDRGQGSYEQYFGPGTRLTVT.

The rearrangement uses TRBV18 and TRBJ2-3; 8 bases agree with TRBD1. The V gene's germline CDR1 is KGHSH and CDR2 LQKENI. Trimming at V came to 6 bases and at J to 1 base, leaving 3 bases not matched to a gene. The CDR3 is made up of 14 amino acids. The CDR3 loop is CASSQGAGTDTQYF. Written as DNA, the CDR3 is TGTGCCAGCTCCCAGGGGGCGGGCACAGATACGCAGTATTTT.

This chain joins TRBV28 and TRBJ2-7; D possibly corresponds to TRBD1 (6 bases). V was cut by 6 bases and J by 7 bases, with 13 bases left in between. This CDR3 spans 12 amino acids. The germline V gene has CDR1 MDHEN and CDR2 SYDVKM. This CDR3 is CASSTGGGEQYF. The CDR3, as DNA: TGTGCCAGCAGCACTGGGGGCGGGGAGCAGTACTTC.

The rearrangement joins TRBV28 to TRBJ2-5, with 7 bases matching TRBD1. J gave up 5 bases and V 6 bases, and 9 bases lay outside the gene matches. Germline loops: CDR1 MDHEN, CDR2 SYDVKM. CDR3 length: 14 residues. The CDR3 region has the DNA TGTGCCAGCAGAGTACAGGGGAGAGCGGAGACCCAGTACTTC. Translation: CASRVQGRAETQYF.

The chain is built from TRBV7-2 and TRBJ1-2; D gene unclear. Germline assignment: CDR1 SGHTA and CDR2 FQGNSA. This CDR3 has 16 residues. Trimming cost V 0 bases and J 4 bases, with 15 bases left between them. The CDR3 protein is CASSLAPDAASYGYTF. The CDR3 DNA follows: TGTGCCAGCAGCTTAGCCCCAGATGCGGCTAGCTATGGCTACACCTTC.

The chain carries TRBV18 and TRBJ2-5; the match to TRBD1 covers 9 bases. Trimming took 6 bases from V and 2 from J; bases not matched to a gene: 10. The CDR3 is 16 residues long. CDR1 and CDR2 from the germline V gene are KGHSH and LQKENI. CDR3 coding DNA: TGTGCCAGCTCGCCCCCGGGACAGGGTAGACAAGAGACCCAGTACTTC. It specifies CASSPPGQGRQETQYF.

For this clone: The sample holds other DNA sequences that translate to the same CDR3. The chain combines TRBV6-5 with TRBJ1-1; 8 bases align to TRBD1. Germline values: CDR1 MNHEY, CDR2 SVGAGI. V lost 0 bases and J lost 4; bases outside the gene matches: 4. There are 15 residues in the CDR3. DNA for the CDR3: TGTGCCAGCAGTTACTCTACAGGGGGAGGCACTGAAGCTTTCTTT. Translating gives CASSYSTGGGTEAFF.

The chain joins TRBV7-3 to TRBJ2-1; 9 nucleotides line up with TRBD2. V lost 2 bases, J lost 7 bases, and 9 bases stayed unmatched. Looked up from germline, CDR1 is SGHTA and CDR2 is FQGTGA. The CDR3 length is 16 residues. CDR3 in amino acids: CASSLLGGRAENEQFF. The CDR3 nucleotides read TGTGCCAGCAGCTTACTCGGCGGGAGGGCCGAGAATGAGCAGTTCTTC.

The V gene is TRBV28, the J gene TRBJ2-4; 12 nucleotides align to TRBD2. CDR1 and CDR2 (germline): MDHEN, SYDVKM. The V and J ends lost 8 bases and 7 bases, in that order; junction bases with no gene match: 9. The CDR3 is 15 amino acids. CDR3 protein: CASEVGGTSGNIQYF. The CDR3 DNA reads as TGTGCCAGCGAAGTTGGGGGGACTAGCGGGAACATTCAGTACTTC.

V is TRBV29-1 and J is TRBJ2-5; 10 positions agree with TRBD2. Germline CDR1 is SQVTM and CDR2 is ANQGSEA. Trimming at V came to 6 bases and at J to 4 bases, leaving 14 bases not matched to a gene. The CDR3 has 16 amino acids. CDR3 sequence: CSVQGGSSGSVETQYF. The CDR3 nucleotides read TGCAGCGTCCAAGGGGGGTCTAGCGGGAGTGTAGAGACCCAGTACTTC.